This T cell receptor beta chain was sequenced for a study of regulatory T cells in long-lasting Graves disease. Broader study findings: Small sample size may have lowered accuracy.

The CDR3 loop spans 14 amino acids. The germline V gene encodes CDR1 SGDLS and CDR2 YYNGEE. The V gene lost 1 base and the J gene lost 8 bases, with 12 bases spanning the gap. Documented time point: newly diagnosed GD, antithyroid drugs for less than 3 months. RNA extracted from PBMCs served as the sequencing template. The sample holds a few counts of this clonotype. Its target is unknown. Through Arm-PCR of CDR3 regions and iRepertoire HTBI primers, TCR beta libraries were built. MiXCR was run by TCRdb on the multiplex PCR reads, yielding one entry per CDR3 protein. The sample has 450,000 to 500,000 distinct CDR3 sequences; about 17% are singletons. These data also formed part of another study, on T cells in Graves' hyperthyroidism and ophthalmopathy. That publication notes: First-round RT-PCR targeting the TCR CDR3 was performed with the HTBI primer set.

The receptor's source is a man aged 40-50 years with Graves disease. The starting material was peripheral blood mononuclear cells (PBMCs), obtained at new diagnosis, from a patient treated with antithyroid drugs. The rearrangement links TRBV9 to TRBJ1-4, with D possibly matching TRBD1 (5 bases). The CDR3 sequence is CASSVSQGDEKLFF. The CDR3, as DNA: TGTGCCAGCAGCGTATCGCAGGGAGACGAAAAACTGTTTTTT.